This T cell receptor (beta chain) was captured by sequencing in a study of blood T cells in healthy people across ages. About the research overall: Per two T cells, template switching captured roughly one barcoded beta molecule. Study-level results: There were more naive CD4+ cells and higher diversity in long-lived donors than in aged donors.

Alongside a J-beta primer mix, a sample-barcoded 5' primer served in a second PCR lasting 7 to 11 cycles. MiXCR was run by TCRdb on the 5' RACE reads, yielding one entry per CDR3 protein. The sample has some 1.7 million distinct CDR3 sequences, approximately 28% seen once. This CDR3 is 12 amino acids long. CDR1 is SGHRS, CDR2 YFSETQ, per germline. The germline V and J ends were trimmed by 0 bases and 8 bases, with 8 bases remaining between them. In the case of this clonotype: Its antigen is still unknown.

The V and J genes are TRBV5-1 and TRBJ1-1, with unresolved D. The sequenced sample was blood. This receptor was obtained from a woman in her 30s in good health. CDR3 DNA: TGCGCCAGCAGCTTGGTGACGGGAGAAGCTTTCTTT. Encoded protein: CASSLVTGEAFF.